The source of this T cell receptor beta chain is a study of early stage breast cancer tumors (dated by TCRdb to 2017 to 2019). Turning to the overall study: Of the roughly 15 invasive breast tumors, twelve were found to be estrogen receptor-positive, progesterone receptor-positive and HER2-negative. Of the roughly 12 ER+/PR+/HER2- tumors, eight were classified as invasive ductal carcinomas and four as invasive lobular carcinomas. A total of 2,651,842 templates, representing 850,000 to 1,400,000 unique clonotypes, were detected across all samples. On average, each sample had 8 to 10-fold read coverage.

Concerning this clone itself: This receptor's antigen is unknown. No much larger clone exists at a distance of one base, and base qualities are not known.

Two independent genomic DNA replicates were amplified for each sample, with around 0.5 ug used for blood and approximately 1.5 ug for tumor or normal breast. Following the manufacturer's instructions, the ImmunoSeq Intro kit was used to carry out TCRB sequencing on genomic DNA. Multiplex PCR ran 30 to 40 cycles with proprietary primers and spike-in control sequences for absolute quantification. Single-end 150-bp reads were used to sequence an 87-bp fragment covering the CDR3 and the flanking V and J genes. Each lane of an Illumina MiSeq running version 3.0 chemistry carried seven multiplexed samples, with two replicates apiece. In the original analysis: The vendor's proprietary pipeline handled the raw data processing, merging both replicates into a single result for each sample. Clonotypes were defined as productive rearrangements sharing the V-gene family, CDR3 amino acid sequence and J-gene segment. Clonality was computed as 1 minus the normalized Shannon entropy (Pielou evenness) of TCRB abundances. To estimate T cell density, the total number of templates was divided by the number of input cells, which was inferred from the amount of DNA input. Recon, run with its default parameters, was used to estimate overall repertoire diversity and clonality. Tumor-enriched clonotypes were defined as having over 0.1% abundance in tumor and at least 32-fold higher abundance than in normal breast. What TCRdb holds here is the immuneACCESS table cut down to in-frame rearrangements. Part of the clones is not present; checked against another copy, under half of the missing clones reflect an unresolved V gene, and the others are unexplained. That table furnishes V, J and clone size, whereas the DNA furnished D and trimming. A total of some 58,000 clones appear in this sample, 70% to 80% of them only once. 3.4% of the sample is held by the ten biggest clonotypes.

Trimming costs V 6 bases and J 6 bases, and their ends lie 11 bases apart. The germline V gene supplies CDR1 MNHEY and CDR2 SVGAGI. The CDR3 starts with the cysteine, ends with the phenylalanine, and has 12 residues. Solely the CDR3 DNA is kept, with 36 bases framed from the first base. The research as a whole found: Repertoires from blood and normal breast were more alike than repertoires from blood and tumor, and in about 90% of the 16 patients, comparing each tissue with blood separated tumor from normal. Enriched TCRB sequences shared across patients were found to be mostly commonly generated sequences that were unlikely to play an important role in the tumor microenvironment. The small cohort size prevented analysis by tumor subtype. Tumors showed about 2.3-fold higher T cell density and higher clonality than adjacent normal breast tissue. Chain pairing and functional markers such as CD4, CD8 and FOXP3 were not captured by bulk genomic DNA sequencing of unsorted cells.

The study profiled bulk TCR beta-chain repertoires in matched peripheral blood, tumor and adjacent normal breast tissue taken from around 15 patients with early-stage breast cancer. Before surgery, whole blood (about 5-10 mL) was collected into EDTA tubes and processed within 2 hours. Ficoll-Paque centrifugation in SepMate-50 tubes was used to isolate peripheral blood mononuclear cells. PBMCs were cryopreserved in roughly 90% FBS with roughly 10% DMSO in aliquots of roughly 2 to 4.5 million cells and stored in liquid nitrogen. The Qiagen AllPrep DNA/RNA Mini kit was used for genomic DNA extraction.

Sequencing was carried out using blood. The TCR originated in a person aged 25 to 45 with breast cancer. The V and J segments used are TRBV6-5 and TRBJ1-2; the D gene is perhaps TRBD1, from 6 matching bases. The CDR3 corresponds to CASSLTGDGYTF. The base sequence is TGTGCCAGCAGCTTGACAGGCGATGGCTACACCTTC.